This T cell receptor beta chain was found in a study of CD8 T cells in cerebrospinal fluid in Alzheimer's disease. The CDR3 has 16 residues. Germline V gene lookup returns CDR1 SNHLY and CDR2 FYNNEI. Each CDR3 protein gets one entry in TCRdb, which reprocessed the 10x single-cell sequencing reads and gives no DNA. The specimen's table records about 720 distinct CDR3 sequences. This clonotype counts as hyperexpanded by frequency. The sequence was collected from a human donor in good health. The rearrangement joins TRBV2 to TRBJ2-7; the D call from TCRdb, TRBD2, cannot be confirmed without DNA. The source material was cerebrospinal fluid. CDR3 amino acids: CASRPGLAGVSYEQYF.